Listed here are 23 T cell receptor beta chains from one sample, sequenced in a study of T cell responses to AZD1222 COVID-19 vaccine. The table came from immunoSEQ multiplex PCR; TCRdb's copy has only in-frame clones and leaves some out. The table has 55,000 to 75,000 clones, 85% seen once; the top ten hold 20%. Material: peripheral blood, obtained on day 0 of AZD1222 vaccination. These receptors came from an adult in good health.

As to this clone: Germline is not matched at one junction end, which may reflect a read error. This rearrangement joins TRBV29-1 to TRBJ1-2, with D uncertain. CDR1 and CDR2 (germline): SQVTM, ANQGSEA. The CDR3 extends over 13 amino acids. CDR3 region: CSVQERALYGYTF. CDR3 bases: TGCAGCGTTCAAGAAAGGGCCCTTTATGGCTACACCTTC.

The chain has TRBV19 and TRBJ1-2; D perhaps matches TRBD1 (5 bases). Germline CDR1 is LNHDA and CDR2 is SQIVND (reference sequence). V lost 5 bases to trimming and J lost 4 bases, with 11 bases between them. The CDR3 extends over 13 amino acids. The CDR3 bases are TGTGCCAGTAGTGCCGGGGGATCCTATGGCTACACCTTC. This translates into CASSAGGSYGYTF.

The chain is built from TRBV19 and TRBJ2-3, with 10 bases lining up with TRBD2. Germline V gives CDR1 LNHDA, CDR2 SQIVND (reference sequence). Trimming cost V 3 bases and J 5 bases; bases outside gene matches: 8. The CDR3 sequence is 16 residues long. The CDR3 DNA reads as TGTGCCAGTAGTATTCAGAGCGGGAGGGCCATAGATACGCAGTATTTT. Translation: CASSIQSGRAIDTQYF. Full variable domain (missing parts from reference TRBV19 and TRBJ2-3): DGGITQSPKYLFRKEGQNVTLSCEQNLNHDAMYWYRQDPGQGLRLIYYSQIVNDFQKGDIAEGYSVSREKKESFPLTVTSAQKNPTAFYLCASSIQSGRAIDTQYFGPGTRLTVL.

CDR3 protein: CASSPDSNEQFF. The CDR3 region has the DNA TGTGCCAGCAGCCCGGACAGCAATGAGCAGTTCTTC. The chain couples TRBV6-5 to TRBJ2-1, with D tentatively TRBD1 (6 bases). The germline V gene has CDR1 MNHEY and CDR2 SVGAGI. V shed 6 bases and J shed 6 bases, with 9 bases lying between them. The CDR3 runs to 12 residues.

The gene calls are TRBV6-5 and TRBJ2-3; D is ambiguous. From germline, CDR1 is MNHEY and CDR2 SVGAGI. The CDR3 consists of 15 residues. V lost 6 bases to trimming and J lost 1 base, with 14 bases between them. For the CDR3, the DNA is TGTGCCAGCAGGATTAGTAGTGTGGGCACAGATACGCAGTATTTT. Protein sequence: CASRISSVGTDTQYF.

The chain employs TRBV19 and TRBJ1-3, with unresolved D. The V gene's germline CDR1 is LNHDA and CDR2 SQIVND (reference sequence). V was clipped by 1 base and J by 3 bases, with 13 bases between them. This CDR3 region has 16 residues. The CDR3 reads CASSIGAGFLGNTIYF. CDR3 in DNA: TGTGCCAGTAGTATAGGGGCCGGATTCCTTGGAAACACCATATATTTT.

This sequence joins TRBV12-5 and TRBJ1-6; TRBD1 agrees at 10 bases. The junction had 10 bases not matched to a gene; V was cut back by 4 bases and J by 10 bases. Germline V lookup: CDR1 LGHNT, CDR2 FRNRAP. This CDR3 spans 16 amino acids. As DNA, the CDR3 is TGTGCTAGTGGTTCCGACCCCGGGACAGGGGTCTCACCCCTCCACTTT. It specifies CASGSDPGTGVSPLHF.

The CDR3 coding sequence is TGTGCCAGCAGCGTTGGCAGCGGGTACGAGCAGTACTTC. Translation gives CASSVGSGYEQYF. V gene TRBV5-4 combines with J gene TRBJ2-7; TRBD2 is a possible D gene (6 bases). The length of the CDR3 is 13 residues. The V and J ends lost 4 bases and 4 bases respectively, with 12 bases between them. CDR1 is SGHNT and CDR2 is YYREEE in the germline V gene (reference sequence).

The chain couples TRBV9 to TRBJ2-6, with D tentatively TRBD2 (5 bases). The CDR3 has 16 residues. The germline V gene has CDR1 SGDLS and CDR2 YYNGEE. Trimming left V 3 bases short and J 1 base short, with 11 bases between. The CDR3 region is CASSAPRGSGANVLTF. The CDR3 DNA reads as TGTGCCAGCAGCGCCCCCCGGGGTTCTGGGGCCAACGTCCTGACTTTC.

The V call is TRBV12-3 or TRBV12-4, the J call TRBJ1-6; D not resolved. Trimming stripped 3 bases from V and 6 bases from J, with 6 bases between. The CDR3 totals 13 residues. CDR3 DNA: TGTGCCAGCAGTTTTCTTCCTAATTCACCCCTCCACTTT. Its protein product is CASSFLPNSPLHF.

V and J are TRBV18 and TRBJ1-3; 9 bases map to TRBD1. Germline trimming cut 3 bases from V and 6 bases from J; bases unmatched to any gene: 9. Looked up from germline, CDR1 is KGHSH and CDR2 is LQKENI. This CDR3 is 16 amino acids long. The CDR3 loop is CASSPIPGQGSNTIYF. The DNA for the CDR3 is TGTGCCAGCTCACCTATCCCGGGACAGGGTTCAAACACCATATATTTT.

The CDR3 reads CASDEANTEAFF. CDR3 bases: TGTGCCAGCGACGAGGCTAACACTGAAGCTTTCTTT. The rearrangement joins TRBV6-1 to TRBJ1-1; D is ambiguous. CDR1 MNHNS and CDR2 SASEGT come from the germline V gene. The CDR3 is 12 residues long. V gave up 8 bases and J gave up 2 bases, with 9 bases separating them.

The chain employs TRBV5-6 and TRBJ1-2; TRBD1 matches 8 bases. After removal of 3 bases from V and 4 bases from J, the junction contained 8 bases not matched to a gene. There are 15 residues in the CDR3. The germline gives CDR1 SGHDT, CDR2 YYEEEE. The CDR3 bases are TGTGCCAGCAGCTCGGGGACAGGCAGGGGCTATGGCTACACCTTC. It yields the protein CASSSGTGRGYGYTF.

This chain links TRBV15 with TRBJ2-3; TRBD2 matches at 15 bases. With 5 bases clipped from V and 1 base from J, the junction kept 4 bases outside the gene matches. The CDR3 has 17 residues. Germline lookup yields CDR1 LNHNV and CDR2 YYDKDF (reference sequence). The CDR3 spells CATSRRTSGGGTDTQYF. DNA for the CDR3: TGTGCCACCAGCCGAAGGACTAGCGGGGGGGGCACAGATACGCAGTATTTT.

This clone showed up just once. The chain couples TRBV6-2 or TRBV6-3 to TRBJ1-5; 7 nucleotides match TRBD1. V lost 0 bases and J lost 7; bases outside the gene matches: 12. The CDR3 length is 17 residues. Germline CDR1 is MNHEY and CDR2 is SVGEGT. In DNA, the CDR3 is TGTGCCAGCAGTTACTCTCACTGGGACAGCCCACGACAGCCCCAGCATTTT. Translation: CASSYSHWDSPRQPQHF.

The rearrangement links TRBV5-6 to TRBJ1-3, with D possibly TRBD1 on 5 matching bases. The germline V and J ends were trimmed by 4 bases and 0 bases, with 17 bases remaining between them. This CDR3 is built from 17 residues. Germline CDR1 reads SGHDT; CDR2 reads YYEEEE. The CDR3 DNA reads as TGTGCCAGCAGCCATACAGGCGCCCCAAGCTCTGGAAACACCATATATTTT. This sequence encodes CASSHTGAPSSGNTIYF. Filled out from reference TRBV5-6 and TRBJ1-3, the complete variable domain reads DAGVTQSPTHLIKTRGQQVTLRCSPKSGHDTVSWYQQALGQGPQFIFQYYEEEERQRGNFPDRFSGHQFPNYSSELNVNALLLGDSALYLCASSHTGAPSSGNTIYFGEGSWLTVV.

CDR3 nucleotide sequence: TGCGCCAGCAGCCGCGGGGGTGCTCTGGGTGGCTACACCTTC. Translating it yields CASSRGGALGGYTF. J is TRBJ1-2 and V is TRBV5-1, with D maybe TRBD1 (5 bases). CDR3 length equals 14 residues. Germline CDR1 reads SGHRS; CDR2 reads YFSETQ. Trimming left V 4 bases short and J 7 bases short, with 17 bases between.

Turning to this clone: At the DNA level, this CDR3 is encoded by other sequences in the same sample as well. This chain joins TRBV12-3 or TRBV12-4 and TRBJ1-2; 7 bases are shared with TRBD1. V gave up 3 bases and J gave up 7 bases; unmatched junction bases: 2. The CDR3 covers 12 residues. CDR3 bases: TGTGCCAGCAGTTTGTCAGGGGGTGGCTACACCTTC. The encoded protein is CASSLSGGGYTF.

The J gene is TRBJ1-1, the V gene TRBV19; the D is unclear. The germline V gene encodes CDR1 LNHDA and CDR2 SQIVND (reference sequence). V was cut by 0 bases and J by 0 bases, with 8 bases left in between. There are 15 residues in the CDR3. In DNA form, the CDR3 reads TGTGCCAGTAGTATAGATTGGGGATTGAACACTGAAGCTTTCTTT. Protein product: CASSIDWGLNTEAFF.

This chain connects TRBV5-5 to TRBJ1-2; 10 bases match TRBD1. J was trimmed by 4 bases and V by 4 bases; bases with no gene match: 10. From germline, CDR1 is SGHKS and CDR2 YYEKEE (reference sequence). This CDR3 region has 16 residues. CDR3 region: CASSPNSGTGVYGYTF. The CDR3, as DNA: TGTGCCAGCAGCCCAAACTCCGGGACAGGGGTCTATGGCTACACCTTC.

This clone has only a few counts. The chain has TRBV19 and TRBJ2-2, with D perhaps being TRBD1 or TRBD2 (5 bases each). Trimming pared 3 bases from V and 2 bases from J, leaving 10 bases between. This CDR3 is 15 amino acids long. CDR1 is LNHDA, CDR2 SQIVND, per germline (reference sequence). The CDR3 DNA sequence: TGTGCCAGTAGTATCTTGGGGGTAAACACCGGGGAGCTGTTTTTT. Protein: CASSILGVNTGELFF.

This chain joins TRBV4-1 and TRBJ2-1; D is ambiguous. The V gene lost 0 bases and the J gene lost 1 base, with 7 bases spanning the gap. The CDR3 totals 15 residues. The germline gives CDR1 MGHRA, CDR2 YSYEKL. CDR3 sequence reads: CASSQDKGSYNEQFF. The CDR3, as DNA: TGCGCCAGCAGCCAAGATAAGGGTTCCTACAATGAGCAGTTCTTC.

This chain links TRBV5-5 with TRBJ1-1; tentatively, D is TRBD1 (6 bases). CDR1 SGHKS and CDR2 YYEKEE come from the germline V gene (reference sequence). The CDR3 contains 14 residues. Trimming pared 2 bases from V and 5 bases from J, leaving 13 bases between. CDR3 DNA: TGTGCCAGCAGCTTATTCAGGGGTGCGACTGAAGCTTTCTTT. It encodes CASSLFRGATEAFF.